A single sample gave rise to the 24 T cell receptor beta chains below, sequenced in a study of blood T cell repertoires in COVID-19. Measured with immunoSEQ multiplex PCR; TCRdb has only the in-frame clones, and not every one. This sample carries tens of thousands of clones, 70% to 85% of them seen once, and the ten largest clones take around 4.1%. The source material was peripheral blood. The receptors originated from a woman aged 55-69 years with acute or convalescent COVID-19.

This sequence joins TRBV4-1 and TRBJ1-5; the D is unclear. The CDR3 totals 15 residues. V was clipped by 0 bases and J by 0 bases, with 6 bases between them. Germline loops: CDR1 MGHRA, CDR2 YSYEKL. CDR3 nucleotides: TGCGCCAGCAGCCAAGATGTCAGTAGCAATCAGCCCCAGCATTTT. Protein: CASSQDVSSNQPQHF.

The CDR3 here is CASSSRGGYGYTF. The CDR3 nucleotides are TGTGCCAGCAGCTCAAGGGGCGGCTATGGCTACACCTTC. J is TRBJ1-2 and V is TRBV5-5, with D possibly matching TRBD1 (5 bases). The CDR3 totals 13 residues. The V gene's germline CDR1 is SGHKS and CDR2 YYEKEE (reference sequence). Between the trimmed V and J ends, which lost 3 bases and 4 bases, there was a span of 10 bases.

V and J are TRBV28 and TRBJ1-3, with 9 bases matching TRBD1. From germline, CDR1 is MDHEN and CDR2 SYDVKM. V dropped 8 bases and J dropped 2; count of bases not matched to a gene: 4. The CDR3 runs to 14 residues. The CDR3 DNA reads TGTGCCAGCTACAGGGGGCGAGCTGGAAACACCATATATTTT. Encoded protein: CASYRGRAGNTIYF.

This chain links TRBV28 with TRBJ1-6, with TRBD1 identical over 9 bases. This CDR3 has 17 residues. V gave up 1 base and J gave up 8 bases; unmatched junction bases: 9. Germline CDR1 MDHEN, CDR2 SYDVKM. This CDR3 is CASSLFVGTGRYSPLHF. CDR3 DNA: TGTGCCAGCAGTTTATTCGTCGGGACAGGGCGGTATTCACCCCTCCACTTT.

CDR3 DNA sequence: TGCGCCAGCAGCTTGCTAGCGGGGGACCAAGAGACCCAGTACTTC. As protein: CASSLLAGDQETQYF. The rearrangement links TRBV5-1 to TRBJ2-5, with 10 bases identical to TRBD2. V lost 1 base and J lost 0; bases outside the gene matches: 0. Germline values: CDR1 SGHRS, CDR2 YFSETQ. This CDR3 contains 15 residues.

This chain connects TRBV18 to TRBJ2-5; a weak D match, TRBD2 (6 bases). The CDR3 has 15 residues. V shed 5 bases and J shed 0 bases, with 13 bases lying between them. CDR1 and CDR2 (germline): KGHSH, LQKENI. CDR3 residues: CASSETSQYQETQYF. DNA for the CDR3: TGTGCCAGCTCAGAAACTAGCCAATACCAAGAGACCCAGTACTTC.

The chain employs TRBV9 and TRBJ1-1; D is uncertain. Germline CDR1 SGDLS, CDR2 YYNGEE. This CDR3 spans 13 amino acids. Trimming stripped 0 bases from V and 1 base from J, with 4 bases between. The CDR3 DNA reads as TGTGCCAGCAGCGTAGTTAGGAACACTGAAGCTTTCTTT. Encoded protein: CASSVVRNTEAFF.

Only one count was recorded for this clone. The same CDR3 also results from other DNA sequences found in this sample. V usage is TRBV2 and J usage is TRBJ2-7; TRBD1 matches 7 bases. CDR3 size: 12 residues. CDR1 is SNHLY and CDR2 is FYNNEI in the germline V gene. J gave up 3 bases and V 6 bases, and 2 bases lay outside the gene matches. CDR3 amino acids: CASSRQGYEQYF. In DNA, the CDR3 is TGTGCCAGCAGCCGACAGGGCTACGAGCAGTACTTC.

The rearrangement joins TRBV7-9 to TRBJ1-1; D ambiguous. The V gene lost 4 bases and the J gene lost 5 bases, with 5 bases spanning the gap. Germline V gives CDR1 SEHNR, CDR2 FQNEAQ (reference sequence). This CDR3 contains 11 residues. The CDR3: CASSSRTEAFF. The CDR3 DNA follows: TGTGCCAGCAGCTCCCGGACTGAAGCTTTCTTT.

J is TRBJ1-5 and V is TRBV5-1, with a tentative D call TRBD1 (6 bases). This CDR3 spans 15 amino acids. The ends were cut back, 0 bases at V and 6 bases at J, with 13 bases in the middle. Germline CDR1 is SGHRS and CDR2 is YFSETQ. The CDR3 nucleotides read TGCGCCAGCAGCTTGGGGGATCAACAGGGTCAGCCCCAGCATTTT. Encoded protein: CASSLGDQQGQPQHF.

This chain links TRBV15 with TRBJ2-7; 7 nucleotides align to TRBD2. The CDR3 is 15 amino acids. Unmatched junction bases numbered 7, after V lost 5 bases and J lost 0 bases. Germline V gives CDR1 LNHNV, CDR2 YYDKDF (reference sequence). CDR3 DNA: TGTGCCACCAGCGATCTAGCGGAGAACTCCTACGAGCAGTACTTC. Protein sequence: CATSDLAENSYEQYF.

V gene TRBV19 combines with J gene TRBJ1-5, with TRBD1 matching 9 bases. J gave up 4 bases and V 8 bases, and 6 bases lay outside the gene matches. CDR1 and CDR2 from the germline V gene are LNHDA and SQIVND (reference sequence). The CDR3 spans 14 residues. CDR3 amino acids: CASGPGQGNQPQHF. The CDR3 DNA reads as TGTGCCAGTGGCCCGGGACAGGGAAATCAGCCCCAGCATTTT.

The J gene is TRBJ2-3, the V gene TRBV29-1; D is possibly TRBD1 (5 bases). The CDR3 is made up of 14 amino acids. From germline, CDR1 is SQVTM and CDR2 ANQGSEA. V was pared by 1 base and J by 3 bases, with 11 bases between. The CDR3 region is CSVEGGRVTDTQYF. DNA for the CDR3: TGCAGCGTTGAAGGTGGCAGGGTAACAGATACGCAGTATTTT.

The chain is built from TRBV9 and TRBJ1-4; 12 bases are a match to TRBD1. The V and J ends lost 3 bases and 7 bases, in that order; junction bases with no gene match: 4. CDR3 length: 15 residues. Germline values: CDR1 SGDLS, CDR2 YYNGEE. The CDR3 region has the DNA TGTGCCAGCAGCGAGGGACAGGGGGCAAGTGAAAAACTGTTTTTT. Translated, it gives CASSEGQGASEKLFF.

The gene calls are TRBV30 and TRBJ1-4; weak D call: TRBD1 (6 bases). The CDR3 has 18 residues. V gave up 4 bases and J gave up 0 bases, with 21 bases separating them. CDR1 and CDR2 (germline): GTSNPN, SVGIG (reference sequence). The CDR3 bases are TGTGCCTGGAACCACAGGGAATGGTATCCCTCAACTAATGAAAAACTGTTTTTT. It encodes CAWNHREWYPSTNEKLFF.

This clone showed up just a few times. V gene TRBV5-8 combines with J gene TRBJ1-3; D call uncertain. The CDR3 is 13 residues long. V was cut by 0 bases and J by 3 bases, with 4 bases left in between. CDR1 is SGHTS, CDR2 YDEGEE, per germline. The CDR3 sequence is CASSLAGGNTIYF. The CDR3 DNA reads TGTGCCAGCAGCTTGGCAGGTGGAAACACCATATATTTT.

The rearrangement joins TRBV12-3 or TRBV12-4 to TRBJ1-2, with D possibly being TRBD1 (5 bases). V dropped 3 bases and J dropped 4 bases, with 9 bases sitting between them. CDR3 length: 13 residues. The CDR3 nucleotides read TGTGCCAGCAGTTTGGGCAGGGCCTATGGCTACACCTTC. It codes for CASSLGRAYGYTF.

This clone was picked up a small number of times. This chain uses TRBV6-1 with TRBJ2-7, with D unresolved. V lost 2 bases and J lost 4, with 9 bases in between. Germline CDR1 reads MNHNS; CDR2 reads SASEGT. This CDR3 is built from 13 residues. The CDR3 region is CASSEIVVYEQYF. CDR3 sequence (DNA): TGTGCCAGCAGTGAAATAGTGGTATACGAGCAGTACTTC.

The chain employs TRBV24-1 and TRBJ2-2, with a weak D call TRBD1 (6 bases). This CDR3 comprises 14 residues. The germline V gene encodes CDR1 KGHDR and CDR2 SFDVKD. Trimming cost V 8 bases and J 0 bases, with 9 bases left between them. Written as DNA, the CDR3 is TGTGCCACCACCGGGACACCGAACACCGGGGAGCTGTTTTTT. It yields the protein CATTGTPNTGELFF.

This CDR3 reads CASSTTSGRAGELFF. In DNA form, the CDR3 reads TGTGCCAGCAGTACCACTAGCGGGAGGGCCGGGGAGCTGTTTTTT. The chain combines TRBV27 with TRBJ2-2; 13 nucleotides align to TRBD2. The CDR3 runs to 15 residues. In germline, CDR1 is MNHEY, CDR2 SMNVEV (reference sequence). V trimming: 5 bases; J trimming: 6 bases; junction bases outside the gene matches: 3.

The DNA for the CDR3 is TGCGCCAGCAGCTTGGCCAGCGGGAGGGCCGCGGAGCAGTTCTTC. It yields the protein CASSLASGRAAEQFF. This chain uses TRBV5-1 with TRBJ2-1, with 10 bases fitting TRBD2. The germline V gene encodes CDR1 SGHRS and CDR2 YFSETQ. CDR3 length equals 15 residues. V shed 0 bases, J shed 10 bases, and the junction held 7 bases outside the gene matches.

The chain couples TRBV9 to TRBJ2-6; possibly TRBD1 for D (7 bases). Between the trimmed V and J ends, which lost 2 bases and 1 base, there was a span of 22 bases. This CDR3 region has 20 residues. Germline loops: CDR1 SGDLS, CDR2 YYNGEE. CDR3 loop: CASSVKPYGGRGSGANVLTF. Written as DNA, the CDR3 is TGTGCCAGCAGCGTCAAACCCTACGGGGGCAGGGGGTCTGGGGCCAACGTCCTGACTTTC. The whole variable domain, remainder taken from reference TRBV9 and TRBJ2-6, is DSGVTQTPKHLITATGQRVTLRCSPRSGDLSVYWYQQSLDQGLQFLIQYYNGEERAKGNILERFSAQQFPDLHSELNLSSLELGDSALYFCASSVKPYGGRGSGANVLTFGAGSRLTVL.

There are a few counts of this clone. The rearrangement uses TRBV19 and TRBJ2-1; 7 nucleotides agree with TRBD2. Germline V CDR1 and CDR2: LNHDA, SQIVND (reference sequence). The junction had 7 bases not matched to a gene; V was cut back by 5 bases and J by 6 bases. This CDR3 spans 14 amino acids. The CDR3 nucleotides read TGTGCCAGTAGTCGAAGACTAGCAGGCAATGAGCAGTTCTTC. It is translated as CASSRRLAGNEQFF.

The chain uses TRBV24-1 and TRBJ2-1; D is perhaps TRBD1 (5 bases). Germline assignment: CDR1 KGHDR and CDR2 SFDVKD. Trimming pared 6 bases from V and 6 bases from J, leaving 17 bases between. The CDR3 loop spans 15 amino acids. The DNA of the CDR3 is TGTGCCACCAGTAACCCTGGGGCTACCGGCAATGAGCAGTTCTTC. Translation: CATSNPGATGNEQFF.